This T cell receptor beta chain was sequenced for a study of T cell responses to AZD1222 COVID-19 vaccine. Profiling relied on immunoSEQ multiplex PCR, and the TCRdb table lists in-frame clones only, not all of them. The sample yields some 92,000 clones, under 95% seen once. Unmatched junction bases numbered 3, after V lost 2 bases and J lost 4 bases. The germline gives CDR1 SGHAT, CDR2 FQNNGV. CDR3 size: 16 residues. This chain uses TRBV11-2 with TRBJ2-2; 11 nucleotides match TRBD1. The starting material was peripheral blood, obtained on day 0 of MenACWY control vaccination. The TCR was taken from an adult in good health. CDR3 DNA sequence: TGTGCCAGCAGCTTAAGGACAGGGGGCGCCACCGGGGAGCTGTTTTTT. As protein: CASSLRTGGATGELFF.